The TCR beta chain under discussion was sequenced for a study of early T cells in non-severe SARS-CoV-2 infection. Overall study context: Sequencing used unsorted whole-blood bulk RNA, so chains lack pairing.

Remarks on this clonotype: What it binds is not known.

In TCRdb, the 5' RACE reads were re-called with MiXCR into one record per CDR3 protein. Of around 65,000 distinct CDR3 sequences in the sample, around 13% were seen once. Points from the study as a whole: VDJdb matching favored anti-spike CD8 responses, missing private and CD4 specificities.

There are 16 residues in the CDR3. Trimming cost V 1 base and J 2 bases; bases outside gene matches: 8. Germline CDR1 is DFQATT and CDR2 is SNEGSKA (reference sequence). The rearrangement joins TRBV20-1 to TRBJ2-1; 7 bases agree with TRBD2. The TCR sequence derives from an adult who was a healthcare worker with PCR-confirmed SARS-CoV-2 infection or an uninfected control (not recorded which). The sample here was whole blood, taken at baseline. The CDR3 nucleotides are TGCAGTGCTAGAGGTCGGAGGGAGGGTGCCTACAATGAGCAGTTCTTC. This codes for CSARGRREGAYNEQFF.